This paragraph reports one TCR beta chain. These data originate in a study of blood T cell repertoires in COVID-19. Measured with immunoSEQ multiplex PCR; TCRdb has only the in-frame clones, and not every one. The table shows roughly 160,000 clones, with about 83% occurring only once. This TCR came from a woman aged 70 to 79 who had recovered from COVID-19. Sequenced: peripheral blood.

CDR3 in amino acids: CSAGGGYTF. In DNA form, the CDR3 reads TGCAGTGCGGGGGGTGGCTACACCTTC. The chain has TRBV20-1 and TRBJ1-2; D perhaps matches TRBD1 (5 bases). In germline, CDR1 is DFQATT, CDR2 SNEGSKA (reference sequence). The CDR3 runs 9 residues. Trimming took off 6 bases at V and 7 bases at J, with 6 bases between the two ends.